A selection of T cell receptor beta chains follows, all from one sample in a study of CD8 T cells in ankylosing spondylitis. TCRdb re-analysed the 5' RACE reads in MiXCR, keeping a single row per CDR3 protein. The table has 200,000 to 300,000 distinct CDR3 sequences, less than 10% seen once; the top ten hold 6.8%. The sequencing sample was made of blood, either unsorted or a sorted T cell fraction (not recorded which). These receptors all come from a male donor with ankylosing spondylitis or in good health (not recorded which). CDR3s include the opening cysteine and the closing phenylalanine or tryptophan. The D gene is left open where the match is weak. The size of a clone is reported for some rows only, either as once, few or many, or as a class for expanded clones.

CDR3nt: TGTGCCATCAGTGAGTCTAAGGGGCCCTCACCCCTCCACTTT; CDR3aa: CAISESKGPSPLHF; abundance: .; v_gene: TRBV10-3; d_gene: .; j_gene: TRBJ1-6
CDR3nt: TGCGCCAGCACCTTGGACAGGACAAACACCGGGGAGCTGTTTTTT; CDR3aa: CASTLDRTNTGELFF; abundance: many; v_gene: TRBV4-1; d_gene: TRBD1; j_gene: TRBJ2-2
CDR3nt: TGTGCCTGGAACAGGGACAGGGTGGCTGGGGCCAACGTCCTGACTTTC; CDR3aa: CAWNRDRVAGANVLTF; abundance: few; v_gene: TRBV30; d_gene: TRBD1; j_gene: TRBJ2-6
CDR3nt: TGTGCCGACCGGGCGGGAGGATCTGATACGCAGTATTTT; CDR3aa: CADRAGGSDTQYF; abundance: many; v_gene: TRBV7-9; d_gene: TRBD2; j_gene: TRBJ2-3
CDR3nt: TGCGCCAGCAGCTGGGGACAGCCCTACAATGAGCAGTTCTTC; CDR3aa: CASSWGQPYNEQFF; abundance: many; v_gene: TRBV5-1; d_gene: TRBD1; j_gene: TRBJ2-1
CDR3nt: TGCAGTGCTAGTGGGACAGGGGGCCGTATGAGAGATACGCAGTATTTT; CDR3aa: CSASGTGGRMRDTQYF; abundance: .; v_gene: TRBV20-1; d_gene: TRBD1; j_gene: TRBJ2-3
CDR3nt: TGTGCCAGCAGCCCCTGGGGGGGACTAGCGGTAATCCAACCGCTAGAAGAGACCCAGTACTTC; CDR3aa: CASSPWGGLAVIQPLEETQYF; abundance: few; v_gene: TRBV25-1; d_gene: TRBD2; j_gene: TRBJ2-5
CDR3nt: TGTGCCAGCAGCCGGCGGCTTGGTAGGGACGCTTATGGCTACACCTTC; CDR3aa: CASSRRLGRDAYGYTF; abundance: many; v_gene: TRBV6-2/TRBV6-3; d_gene: .; j_gene: TRBJ1-2
CDR3nt: TGTGCCAGCAGTCCCTCAGGAGGGGCGGGAGGGGTCTACCCCCTGTCTAGGTTCTTC; CDR3aa: CASSPSGGAGGVYPLSRFF; abundance: many; v_gene: TRBV6-1; d_gene: TRBD2; j_gene: TRBJ2-1
CDR3nt: TGCGCCAGCAGCGAGGGTAGAGCGGGAGTCTCGCAGTTCTTC; CDR3aa: CASSEGRAGVSQFF; abundance: many; v_gene: TRBV5-1; d_gene: TRBD2; j_gene: TRBJ2-1
CDR3nt: TGTGCCATCAGTGAGTCCGTCAGGGGTAGGGAGCAGTACTTC; CDR3aa: CAISESVRGREQYF; abundance: many; v_gene: TRBV10-3; d_gene: .; j_gene: TRBJ2-7
CDR3nt: TGTGCCAGCAGTTTGACAGAATCCTACGAGCAGTACTTC; CDR3aa: CASSLTESYEQYF; abundance: many; v_gene: TRBV12-3/TRBV12-4; d_gene: .; j_gene: TRBJ2-7
CDR3nt: TGCGCCAGCAGCCATGAGGGGCGGGGGGCCCAGTTCTTC; CDR3aa: CASSHEGRGAQFF; abundance: many; v_gene: TRBV4-3; d_gene: TRBD2; j_gene: TRBJ2-1
CDR3nt: TGCAGTGCTAGAGTAAGCGGGAACATTGGCGAGCAGTACTTC; CDR3aa: CSARVSGNIGEQYF; abundance: few; v_gene: TRBV20-1; d_gene: TRBD2; j_gene: TRBJ2-7
CDR3nt: TGCAGTGCTAGAGAAATGGTGGCTAGCGGGGGGGTAGATACGCAGTATTTT; CDR3aa: CSAREMVASGGVDTQYF; abundance: few; v_gene: TRBV20-1; d_gene: TRBD2; j_gene: TRBJ2-3
CDR3nt: TGCAGTGCCCAGACAGGGGGCTACTCCTACGAGCAGTACTTC; CDR3aa: CSAQTGGYSYEQYF; abundance: .; v_gene: TRBV20-1; d_gene: TRBD1; j_gene: TRBJ2-7
CDR3nt: TGTGCCAGCAGCCGCACGACTAGCGGGGGCGCAGATACGCAGTATTTT; CDR3aa: CASSRTTSGGADTQYF; abundance: many; v_gene: TRBV11-2; d_gene: TRBD2; j_gene: TRBJ2-3
CDR3nt: TGTGCCAGCAGTAATCCCGGGACAGGGACAGATACGCAGTATTTT; CDR3aa: CASSNPGTGTDTQYF; abundance: many; v_gene: TRBV6-1; d_gene: TRBD1; j_gene: TRBJ2-3
CDR3nt: TGTGCCAGCAGTACCGGGGGGAACTATGGCTACACCTTC; CDR3aa: CASSTGGNYGYTF; abundance: many; v_gene: TRBV12-3/TRBV12-4; d_gene: .; j_gene: TRBJ1-2
CDR3nt: TGTGCCAGCAGTGCTAGGACTAGACCTCTCTACGAGCAGTACTTC; CDR3aa: CASSARTRPLYEQYF; abundance: many; v_gene: TRBV12-3/TRBV12-4; d_gene: TRBD2; j_gene: TRBJ2-7
CDR3nt: TGTGCCAGCAGTACCGACAGGGATCAGCCCCAGCATTTT; CDR3aa: CASSTDRDQPQHF; abundance: many; v_gene: TRBV12-3/TRBV12-4; d_gene: TRBD1; j_gene: TRBJ1-5
CDR3nt: TGTGCCAGCGCAGGGGACAGGAACACTGAAGCTTTCTTT; CDR3aa: CASAGDRNTEAFF; abundance: once; v_gene: TRBV12-3/TRBV12-4; d_gene: TRBD1; j_gene: TRBJ1-1
CDR3nt: TGTGCCAGCAGCCACCCGGGGGGGCGAAACAATGAGCAGTTCTTC; CDR3aa: CASSHPGGRNNEQFF; abundance: many; v_gene: TRBV7-9; d_gene: TRBD2; j_gene: TRBJ2-1
CDR3nt: TGCGCCAGCAGCCACGGGACAGGGGGCCTGGACACTGAAGCTTTCTTT; CDR3aa: CASSHGTGGLDTEAFF; abundance: .; v_gene: TRBV5-1; d_gene: TRBD1; j_gene: TRBJ1-1
CDR3nt: TGCAGCGTCCCGGGACCGCACACTGAAGCTTTCTTT; CDR3aa: CSVPGPHTEAFF; abundance: many; v_gene: TRBV29-1; d_gene: .; j_gene: TRBJ1-1
CDR3nt: TGTGCCATCAGTGAGTCCTCTGGCGGCCCTGAAGCTTTCTTT; CDR3aa: CAISESSGGPEAFF; abundance: many; v_gene: TRBV10-3; d_gene: .; j_gene: TRBJ1-1